This entry lists 11 T cell receptor beta chains sequenced from one sample in a study of Graves' ophthalmopathy and Graves' hyperthyroidism. TCR beta CDR3 regions were amplified from RNA transcripts. RT-PCR in the first round used HTBI primers; a second-round multiplex PCR followed. TCRdb passed the multiplex PCR reads through MiXCR, listing each CDR3 protein once. The sample contains over 450,000 distinct CDR3 sequences, roughly an eighth of which appear only once. The sequenced sample consisted of blood. The receptors shown here come from a woman in her twenties or thirties with Graves' ophthalmopathy.

The chain carries TRBV7-2 and TRBJ2-5; TRBD2 might be the D (7 bases). V gave up 2 bases and J gave up 5 bases, with 18 bases separating them. The CDR3 extends over 16 amino acids. CDR1 is SGHTA, CDR2 FQGNSA, per germline. For the CDR3, the DNA is TGTGCCAGCAGCTTATTAGTGGCGGGGGCAAGGGAGACCCAGTACTTC. Translating gives CASSLLVAGARETQYF.

This clonotype was picked up many times. V is TRBV9 and J is TRBJ2-5; no definite D call. CDR3 size: 13 residues. Germline V gene data show CDR1 as SGDLS and CDR2 as YYNGEE. Trimming pared 0 bases from V and 2 bases from J, leaving 5 bases between. Here the CDR3 DNA reads TGTGCCAGCAGCGTAGGAGGTCAAGAGACCCAGTACTTC. Protein sequence: CASSVGGQETQYF.

J is TRBJ2-7 and V is TRBV10-2; tentative D call: TRBD1 (7 bases). The CDR3 has 19 amino acids. The germline CDR1 and CDR2 sequences are WSHSY and SAAADI. V gave up 8 bases and J gave up 2 bases, with 31 bases separating them. Written as DNA, the CDR3 is TGCGCCAGCGAAGGGGTCGAGACAGGGTCCCGCGGGGCGACCTACGAGCAGTACTTC. It is translated as CASEGVETGSRGATYEQYF.

This clonotype occurred many times. The V gene is TRBV27, the J gene TRBJ1-5, with 7 bases matching TRBD1. CDR1 is MNHEY and CDR2 is SMNVEV in the germline V gene (reference sequence). This CDR3 is built from 14 residues. J lost 9 bases, V lost 6 bases, and 11 bases had no gene match. DNA of the CDR3: TGTGCCAGCAGATCAACAGGGGAGAGGGGGCCCCAGCATTTT. Residues: CASRSTGERGPQHF.

This clonotype occurred many times. V is TRBV11-1 and J is TRBJ1-5; 10 bases agree with TRBD1. Germline values: CDR1 SGHAT, CDR2 FQDESV (reference sequence). V was pared by 5 bases and J by 3 bases, with 7 bases of the junction left unmatched. This CDR3 contains 16 residues. The CDR3 protein is CASSARGQGFNQPQHF. The CDR3 DNA reads TGTGCCAGCAGCGCAAGGGGACAGGGGTTCAATCAGCCCCAGCATTTT.

This clonotype was seen a few times. The chain carries TRBV19 and TRBJ1-1; no clear D gene. Germline V gene sequence: CDR1 LNHDA, CDR2 SQIVND (reference sequence). Trimming removed 7 bases at V and 4 bases at J, with 10 bases between. The length of the CDR3 is 12 residues. In DNA, the CDR3 is TGTGCCAGTAACGGATTTGCCACTGAAGCTTTCTTT. Amino acid sequence: CASNGFATEAFF.

To note about this clonotype: One end of the junction varies from germline; a read error may be responsible. V is TRBV5-1 and J is TRBJ2-7, with TRBD2 matching 8 bases. The CDR3 has 16 amino acids. The germline gives CDR1 SGHRS, CDR2 YFSETQ. In DNA form, the CDR3 reads TGCGCCAGTAGCTTGGATATAGCGGGGAGCTCCTACGAGCAGTACTTC. It yields the protein CASSLDIAGSSYEQYF.

This clonotype has ten or more counts. The chain links TRBV6-1 to TRBJ2-7; possibly TRBD1 for D (6 bases). The germline V and J ends were trimmed by 5 bases and 6 bases, with 23 bases remaining between them. The CDR3 loop spans 16 amino acids. Germline lookup yields CDR1 MNHNS and CDR2 SASEGT. CDR3 region: CASSQGSGIFRGEQYF. The CDR3 nucleotides read TGTGCCAGCAGTCAGGGGTCAGGGATCTTTCGAGGCGAGCAGTACTTC.

This clonotype has at least ten counts. The V and J genes are TRBV27 and TRBJ2-7, with D perhaps being TRBD1 or TRBD2 (5 bases each). V lost 3 bases and J 2 bases, leaving 11 bases between the germline ends. Germline V lookup: CDR1 MNHEY, CDR2 SMNVEV (reference sequence). The CDR3 consists of 14 residues. The CDR3 protein is CASSFDRGPYEQYF. The CDR3 nucleotides are TGTGCCAGCAGTTTTGATAGGGGACCCTACGAGCAGTACTTC.

This clonotype has a count of ten or more. This chain uses TRBV5-1 with TRBJ2-7; D gene ambiguous. Per the germline V gene, CDR1 is SGHRS and CDR2 is YFSETQ. V was clipped by 5 bases and J by 6 bases, with 12 bases between them. The CDR3 runs to 12 residues. For the CDR3, the DNA is TGCGCCAGCAGTGACGTCGTCGGCGAGCAGTACTTC. This translates into CASSDVVGEQYF.

The rearrangement links TRBV15 to TRBJ1-6; 9 bases agree with TRBD1. CDR1 is LNHNV and CDR2 is YYDKDF in the germline V gene (reference sequence). Trimming cost V 5 bases and J 7 bases; bases outside gene matches: 6. This CDR3 is built from 15 residues. The CDR3 DNA reads TGTGCCACCAGCGGAGGACAGGGGAACAATTCACCCCTCCACTTT. This gives the protein CATSGGQGNNSPLHF.